One and the same sample provided the 18 T cell receptor beta chains below, sequenced in a study of blood T cells in healthy people across ages. A second PCR, run for roughly 7 to 11 cycles, used a sample-barcoded 5' primer plus a J-beta primer mix. TCRdb analysed the 5' RACE reads with MiXCR anew, one entry per CDR3 protein. The sample gives about 780,000 distinct CDR3 sequences, about 46% of which show up once; about a sixth is in the top ten. Sequencing was performed on blood. The receptor source for this set is a man at least 80 years old in good health.

This clonotype appeared a few times. The CDR3 protein is CASSPPGGLTDTQYF. The CDR3 DNA is TGTGCCAGCTCACCACCGGGCGGTCTCACAGATACGCAGTATTTT. The chain links TRBV18 to TRBJ2-3; D remains ambiguous. Germline lookup yields CDR1 KGHSH and CDR2 LQKENI. This CDR3 comprises 15 residues. Trimming pared 0 bases from V and 2 bases from J, leaving 9 bases between. Full variable domain (outside the CDR3, taken from reference TRBV18 and TRBJ2-3): NAGVMQNPRHLVRRRGQEARLRCSPMKGHSHVYWYRQLPEEGLKFMVYLQKENIIDESGMPKERFSAEFPKEGPSILRIQQVVRGDSAAYFCASSPPGGLTDTQYFGPGTRLTVL.

The chain is built from TRBV6-5 and TRBJ2-3, with a possible D match to TRBD1 (5 bases). The CDR3 covers 15 residues. Trimming took off 6 bases at V and 0 bases at J, with 13 bases between the two ends. Germline V CDR1 and CDR2: MNHEY, SVGAGI. CDR3 nucleotides: TGTGCCAGCAGGGATCCCGGACAAAGCACAGATACGCAGTATTTT. Translating it yields CASRDPGQSTDTQYF.

J is TRBJ2-1 and V is TRBV12-3 or TRBV12-4, with D tentatively TRBD1 or TRBD2 (5 bases each). This CDR3 is 16 amino acids long. V was shortened by 4 bases and J by 5 bases, with 18 bases between the two germline ends. This CDR3 reads CASSWGSGLRDNEQFF. CDR3 nucleotides: TGTGCCAGCAGTTGGGGCTCGGGGCTCCGTGACAATGAGCAGTTCTTC.

The chain couples TRBV6-1 to TRBJ2-3; a weak D match, TRBD2 (5 bases). V lost 4 bases and J lost 1, with 15 bases in between. This CDR3 is 16 amino acids long. CDR1 MNHNS and CDR2 SASEGT come from the germline V gene. The CDR3 here is CASSVGPAVGTDTQYF. CDR3 in DNA: TGTGCCAGCAGTGTTGGACCAGCGGTGGGCACAGATACGCAGTATTTT.

There are a few counts of this clonotype. V is TRBV6-6 and J is TRBJ2-5, with D perhaps TRBD1 (6 bases). Germline V lookup: CDR1 MNHNY, CDR2 SVGAGI (reference sequence). V lost 10 bases and J lost 0, with 9 bases in between. The length of the CDR3 is 12 residues. Written as DNA, the CDR3 is TGTGCCACCAGGACAGACCAAGAGACCCAGTACTTC. This encodes CATRTDQETQYF.

The chain carries TRBV9 and TRBJ2-7, with 7 bases lining up with TRBD1. The trim removed 3 bases at V and 3 bases at J, leaving 6 bases unmatched. The CDR3 length is 14 residues. CDR1 is SGDLS and CDR2 is YYNGEE in the germline V gene. CDR3 amino acids: CASSAGQQNYEQYF. CDR3 sequence (DNA): TGTGCCAGCAGCGCGGGACAGCAAAACTACGAGCAGTACTTC.

This chain uses TRBV29-1 with TRBJ2-1, with 11 bases identical to TRBD2. The ends lost 4 bases at V and 4 bases at J; junction bases unmatched: 9. The CDR3 has 16 residues. The germline CDR1 and CDR2 sequences are SQVTM and ANQGSEA. In nucleotides, the CDR3 is TGCAGCGTTGGTTCGGGACTAGCGGAGAATTACAATGAGCAGTTCTTC. It yields the protein CSVGSGLAENYNEQFF.

The V call is TRBV10-3, the J call TRBJ2-2; no clear D gene. Looked up from germline, CDR1 is ENHRY and CDR2 is SYGVKD. The ends were cut back, 7 bases at V and 3 bases at J, with 9 bases in the middle. The CDR3 runs to 13 residues. The chain's CDR3 is CAITSSDTGELFF. The CDR3 DNA reads TGTGCCATCACTTCCAGTGACACCGGGGAGCTGTTTTTT.

This clonotype was seen more than once but under ten times. The rearrangement links TRBV27 to TRBJ2-7, with 7 bases aligning to TRBD2. The junction had 9 bases not matched to a gene; V was cut back by 7 bases and J by 0 bases. The germline V gene has CDR1 MNHEY and CDR2 SMNVEV (reference sequence). This CDR3 has 15 amino acids. CDR3 in amino acids: CASTPIAGLSYEQYF. In nucleotides, the CDR3 is TGTGCCAGCACCCCAATAGCGGGCCTCTCCTACGAGCAGTACTTC.

This chain links TRBV5-1 with TRBJ1-1; D remains unclear. The CDR3 extends over 15 amino acids. V was cut by 0 bases and J by 1 base, with 10 bases left in between. Germline V lookup: CDR1 SGHRS, CDR2 YFSETQ. The CDR3 nucleotides are TGCGCCAGCAGCTTGGAGGTGGTGTCGAACACTGAAGCTTTCTTT. Protein sequence: CASSLEVVSNTEAFF.

Many counts were recorded for this clonotype. The chain has TRBV5-1 and TRBJ2-1, with D tentatively TRBD2 (5 bases). This CDR3 contains 15 residues. V gave up 0 bases and J gave up 0 bases, with 7 bases separating them. Germline V gene sequence: CDR1 SGHRS, CDR2 YFSETQ. The CDR3 loop is CASSLGGSSYNEQFF. The CDR3 region has the DNA TGCGCCAGCAGCTTGGGAGGGAGCTCCTACAATGAGCAGTTCTTC.

This sequence joins TRBV20-1 and TRBJ1-1; D unresolved. Germline V CDR1 and CDR2: DFQATT, SNEGSKA (reference sequence). Trimming left V 6 bases short and J 6 bases short, with 17 bases between. CDR3 length: 13 residues. The CDR3 coding sequence is TGCAGTGCCTTACACACGAACGTCGCTGAAGCTTTCTTT. Amino acid sequence: CSALHTNVAEAFF.

The V and J genes are TRBV28 and TRBJ2-5, with TRBD1 as a possible D gene (5 bases). CDR3 length: 15 residues. The germline V gene encodes CDR1 MDHEN and CDR2 SYDVKM. The ends were cut back, 6 bases at V and 1 base at J, with 15 bases in the middle. CDR3 loop: CASSETEPSQETQYF. The CDR3 DNA is TGTGCCAGCAGCGAGACAGAGCCCAGCCAAGAGACCCAGTACTTC.

This clonotype has only a few counts. V is TRBV7-2 and J is TRBJ2-1; D is ambiguous. Germline CDR1 and CDR2: SGHTA and FQGNSA. Trimming cost V 6 bases and J 8 bases, with 11 bases left between them. The CDR3 covers 12 residues. CDR3 in DNA: TGTGCCAGCAGGTATCGCTCGTATGAGCAGTTCTTC. This gives the protein CASRYRSYEQFF.

The genes are TRBV20-1 and TRBJ2-1, with D hard to call. Looked up from germline, CDR1 is DFQATT and CDR2 is SNEGSKA (reference sequence). The CDR3 consists of 12 residues. V was trimmed by 1 base and J by 4 bases, leaving 5 bases between them. CDR3 in amino acids: CSARGRYNEQFF. The CDR3 nucleotides are TGCAGTGCTAGAGGGCGATACAATGAGCAGTTCTTC.

In DNA form, the CDR3 reads TGCGCCAGCAGTATTACGGGAGAAGAGACCCAGTACTTC. The encoded protein is CASSITGEETQYF. The chain uses TRBV5-1 and TRBJ2-5, with a tentative D call TRBD2 (6 bases). Germline V gene data show CDR1 as SGHRS and CDR2 as YFSETQ. V was pared by 5 bases and J by 3 bases, with 11 bases between. CDR3 length: 13 residues.

This rearrangement joins TRBV28 to TRBJ1-5, with 8 positions matching TRBD1. V was pared by 2 bases and J by 6 bases, with 6 bases of the junction left unmatched. The germline V gene has CDR1 MDHEN and CDR2 SYDVKM. The CDR3 covers 15 residues. The chain's CDR3 is CASSLDGQGFQPQHF. In DNA, the CDR3 is TGTGCCAGCAGTTTAGACGGACAGGGCTTTCAGCCCCAGCATTTT.

CDR3 loop: CASSIAGGNQPQHF. For the CDR3, the DNA is TGTGCCAGTAGTATAGCAGGAGGGAATCAGCCCCAGCATTTT. The V and J genes are TRBV19 and TRBJ1-5; D remains ambiguous. This CDR3 is 14 amino acids long. V gave up 1 base and J gave up 4 bases, with 8 bases separating them. The germline V gene has CDR1 LNHDA and CDR2 SQIVND (reference sequence).